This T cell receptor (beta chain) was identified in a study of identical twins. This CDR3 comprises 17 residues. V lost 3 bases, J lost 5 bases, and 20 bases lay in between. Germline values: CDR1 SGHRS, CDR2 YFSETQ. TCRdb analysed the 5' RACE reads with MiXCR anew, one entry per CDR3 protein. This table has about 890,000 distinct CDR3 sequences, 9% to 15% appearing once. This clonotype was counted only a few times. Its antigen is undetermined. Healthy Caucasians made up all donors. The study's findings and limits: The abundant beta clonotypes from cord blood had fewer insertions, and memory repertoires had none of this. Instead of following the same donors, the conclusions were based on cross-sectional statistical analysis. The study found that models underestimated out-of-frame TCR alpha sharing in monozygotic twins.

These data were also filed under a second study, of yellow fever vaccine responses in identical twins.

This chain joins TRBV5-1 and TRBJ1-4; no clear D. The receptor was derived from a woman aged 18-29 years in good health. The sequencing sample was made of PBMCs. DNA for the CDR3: TGCGCCAGCAGCTCGACCTTGGTGGCTGCCACAAATGAAAAACTGTTTTTT. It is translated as CASSSTLVAATNEKLFF.